This TCR beta chain stems from a study of T cell responses to AZD1222 COVID-19 vaccine. Germline CDR1 SGDLS, CDR2 YYNGEE. The length of the CDR3 is 14 residues. V was cut by 0 bases and J by 3 bases, with 9 bases left in between. Study-wide points: Receipt of two AZD1222 doses was followed by a rise in Spike-specific TCR breadth and depth. White British donors predominated, females outnumbered males, and clonal diversity was possibly underestimated.

Second-dose intervals near 4 or 12 weeks were combined. This clone was recorded once. Its specificity is not known. Data came from immunoSEQ multiplex PCR; TCRdb stores just in-frame clones and leaves some out. The repertoire includes about 140,000 clones, more than 70% of them detected once, and approximately 2.8% sits in the top ten. The V call is TRBV9, the J call TRBJ1-2; D gene uncertain. This specimen consisted of peripheral blood, obtained 28 days after the second AZD1222 dose. The clonotype was recovered from an adult who received the AZD1222 COVID-19 vaccine. The CDR3 DNA reads TGTGCCAGCAGCGTAGACACAGAATACTATGGCTACACCTTC. Its protein product is CASSVDTEYYGYTF.